The 19 T cell receptor beta chains reported below all come from one sample, sequenced in a study of control samples from healthy donors and cancer patients. Profiled with immunoSEQ multiplex PCR; TCRdb holds only in-frame clones, not every one. The sample has about 120,000 clones, 85% to 90% seen once. The material sequenced was PBMCs. Every receptor here comes from a woman between 50 and 59 years old with colorectal cancer.

The chain links TRBV3-1 (or the pseudogene TRBV3-2) to TRBJ1-5; D is unresolved. Germline CDR1 reads LGHDT; CDR2 reads YNNKEL (reference sequence). Trimming removed 2 bases at V and 5 bases at J, with 4 bases between. There are 12 residues in the CDR3. The CDR3 DNA sequence: TGTGCCAGCAGCCAACACGATCAGCCCCAGCATTTT. Protein sequence: CASSQHDQPQHF.

The chain uses TRBV7-6 and TRBJ2-3; 10 bases fit TRBD1. V was clipped by 7 bases and J by 8 bases; unmatched bases: 12. The CDR3 has 15 amino acids. Germline assignment: CDR1 SGHVS and CDR2 FNYEAQ. CDR3 sequence reads: CASTRNGQGEGTQYF. The DNA for the CDR3 is TGTGCCAGCACCCGAAACGGACAGGGGGAAGGTACGCAGTATTTT.

The J gene is TRBJ1-2, the V gene TRBV18, with 7 bases identical to TRBD1. Germline V gene sequence: CDR1 KGHSH, CDR2 LQKENI. The CDR3 is 12 amino acids. V lost 4 bases, J lost 7 bases, and 3 bases stayed unmatched. In nucleotides, the CDR3 is TGTGCCAGCTCACACGACAGGGCTGGCTACACCTTC. The encoded protein is CASSHDRAGYTF.

The chain couples TRBV7-2 to TRBJ2-6; D call uncertain. CDR3 length: 16 residues. CDR1 and CDR2 from the germline V gene are SGHTA and FQGNSA. Trimming shortened V by 4 bases and J by 0 bases, and 10 bases separated the two germline ends. CDR3 sequence (DNA): TGTGCCAGCAGCTCTTTAATAGGCTCTGGGGCCAACGTCCTGACTTTC. Residues: CASSSLIGSGANVLTF.

CDR3: CASTEGQLSGNTIYF. CDR3 nucleotide sequence: TGTGCCAGCACCGAGGGCCAGCTCTCTGGAAACACCATATATTTT. This chain connects TRBV2 to TRBJ1-3; D unresolved. The germline CDR1 and CDR2 sequences are SNHLY and FYNNEI. Trimming took off 7 bases at V and 0 bases at J, with 13 bases between the two ends. This CDR3 contains 15 residues.

This clone was seen only once. This rearrangement joins TRBV14 to TRBJ1-6; a weak D match, TRBD1 (5 bases). The CDR3 runs 14 residues. Germline V lookup: CDR1 SGHDN, CDR2 FVKESK. V dropped 4 bases and J dropped 6 bases, with 10 bases sitting between them. The CDR3: CASSRGTANSPLHF. CDR3 nucleotides: TGTGCCAGCAGCCGGGGGACGGCTAATTCACCCCTCCACTTT.

The V gene is TRBV12-5, the J gene TRBJ1-1, with a possible D match to TRBD1 (6 bases). CDR1 is LGHNT, CDR2 FRNRAP, per germline. Trimming cost V 7 bases and J 0 bases, with 24 bases left between them. This CDR3 has 18 residues. CDR3 amino acids: CASALRGLGILMNTEAFF. The CDR3 DNA sequence: TGTGCTAGTGCCCTGCGGGGGCTGGGGATTTTAATGAACACTGAAGCTTTCTTT.

This clone occurred once. This CDR3 is CASSVEGATYEQYF. The CDR3 region has the DNA TGTGCCAGCAGCGTAGAGGGGGCCACCTACGAGCAGTACTTC. The V and J genes are TRBV9 and TRBJ2-7; 7 positions match TRBD1. The CDR3 spans 14 residues. With V trimmed by 0 bases and J by 2 bases, 2 bases remained unmatched. Looked up from germline, CDR1 is SGDLS and CDR2 is YYNGEE.

J is TRBJ1-6 and V is TRBV5-1; tentatively, D is TRBD1 (5 bases). V was trimmed by 0 bases and J by 14 bases, leaving 15 bases between them. CDR1 is SGHRS, CDR2 YFSETQ, per germline. The CDR3 runs 14 residues. CDR3 nucleotides: TGCGCCAGCAGCTTGGGGGGGATACGGGGCACCCTCCACTTT. Protein sequence: CASSLGGIRGTLHF.

The chain combines TRBV7-8 with TRBJ2-3, with 11 bases aligning to TRBD2. After removal of 8 bases from V and 2 bases from J, the junction contained 9 bases not matched to a gene. Per germline, CDR1 SGHVS and CDR2 FQNEAQ. The CDR3 length is 16 residues. This CDR3 reads CASALRLAGITDTQYF. The CDR3 nucleotides read TGTGCCAGCGCTCTCCGACTAGCGGGGATCACAGATACGCAGTATTTT.

This chain connects TRBV29-1 to TRBJ1-1; D is possibly TRBD1 (6 bases). The length of the CDR3 is 14 residues. Trimming removed 5 bases at V and 0 bases at J, with 13 bases between. CDR1 is SQVTM and CDR2 is ANQGSEA in the germline V gene. The CDR3 protein is CSVLLQGMNTEAFF. The CDR3 DNA is TGCAGCGTTTTGTTACAGGGAATGAACACTGAAGCTTTCTTT.

The rearrangement uses TRBV9 and TRBJ2-2; possible D gene TRBD2, 6 bases. The CDR3 contains 14 residues. Germline V gene sequence: CDR1 SGDLS, CDR2 YYNGEE. Trimming removed 5 bases at V and 6 bases at J, with 14 bases between. CDR3 residues: CASSKKERAGELFF. The CDR3 nucleotides read TGTGCCAGCAGTAAAAAAGAGCGGGCCGGGGAGCTGTTTTTT.

The chain has TRBV6-5 and TRBJ2-3, with 9 bases matching TRBD1. CDR1 and CDR2 (germline): MNHEY, SVGAGI. Trimming at V came to 7 bases and at J to 0 bases, leaving 5 bases not matched to a gene. The CDR3 loop spans 15 amino acids. CDR3 DNA: TGTGCCAGCACCACAGGGACAGGGAGCACAGATACGCAGTATTTT. Its protein product is CASTTGTGSTDTQYF.

Remarks on this clone: It is likely a read error, because the conserved phenylalanine at the end of the CDR3 is missing. This rearrangement joins TRBV19 to TRBJ1-2; 11 positions match TRBD1. Germline V gene sequence: CDR1 LNHDA, CDR2 SQIVND (reference sequence). Trimming removed 3 bases from V and 3 bases from J; junction bases left unmatched: 3. CDR3 length equals 15 residues. The CDR3 reads CASSMDRGPYYGYTL. As DNA, the CDR3 is TGTGCCAGTAGTATGGACAGGGGGCCGTACTATGGCTACACCCTC.

This chain joins TRBV28 and TRBJ2-1; the match to TRBD2 covers 7 bases. V dropped 4 bases and J dropped 5; count of bases not matched to a gene: 11. There are 16 residues in the CDR3. The germline V gene encodes CDR1 MDHEN and CDR2 SYDVKM. The CDR3 nucleotides read TGTGCCAGCAGTTCGGCGAGTAGCGGGCCACACAATGAGCAGTTCTTC. It codes for CASSSASSGPHNEQFF.

This rearrangement joins TRBV7-6 to TRBJ2-5; D is unresolved. V gave up 3 bases and J gave up 2 bases, with 7 bases separating them. The CDR3 sequence is 13 residues long. The V gene's germline CDR1 is SGHVS and CDR2 FNYEAQ. The CDR3 DNA follows: TGTGCCAGCAGCTTTGGGGATCAAGAGACCCAGTACTTC. This codes for CASSFGDQETQYF.

The chain combines TRBV27 with TRBJ2-7, with 9 positions matching TRBD2. CDR1 MNHEY and CDR2 SMNVEV come from the germline V gene (reference sequence). This CDR3 region has 13 residues. Trimming at V came to 5 bases and at J to 4 bases, leaving 3 bases not matched to a gene. The CDR3 coding sequence is TGTGCCAGCAGTCCGCGGGGGGGGTACGAGCAGTACTTC. It codes for CASSPRGGYEQYF.

The chain links TRBV7-2 to TRBJ2-3; D might be TRBD1 (5 bases). From germline, CDR1 is SGHTA and CDR2 FQGNSA. V was cut by 2 bases and J by 5 bases, with 14 bases left in between. The CDR3 extends over 15 amino acids. CDR3 in DNA: TGTGCCAGCAGCTTAAGGGCAGGGTCAGGAGATACGCAGTATTTT. Translated: CASSLRAGSGDTQYF. Full variable domain (outside the CDR3, taken from reference TRBV7-2 and TRBJ2-3): GAGVSQSPSNKVTEKGKDVELRCDPISGHTALYWYRQSLGQGLEFLIYFQGNSAPDKSGLPSDRFSAERTGGSVSTLTIQRTQQEDSAVYLCASSLRAGSGDTQYFGPGTRLTVL.

This clone has a single count. The rearrangement joins TRBV2 to TRBJ2-6, with D unresolved. The CDR3 loop spans 18 amino acids. The germline V gene has CDR1 SNHLY and CDR2 FYNNEI. Trimming took 8 bases from V and 4 from J, leaving 24 bases between them. CDR3 in DNA: TGTGCCAGCCACCCTTCCACAGACCTGGTTACCGGGGCCAACGTCCTGACTTTC. Residues: CASHPSTDLVTGANVLTF.